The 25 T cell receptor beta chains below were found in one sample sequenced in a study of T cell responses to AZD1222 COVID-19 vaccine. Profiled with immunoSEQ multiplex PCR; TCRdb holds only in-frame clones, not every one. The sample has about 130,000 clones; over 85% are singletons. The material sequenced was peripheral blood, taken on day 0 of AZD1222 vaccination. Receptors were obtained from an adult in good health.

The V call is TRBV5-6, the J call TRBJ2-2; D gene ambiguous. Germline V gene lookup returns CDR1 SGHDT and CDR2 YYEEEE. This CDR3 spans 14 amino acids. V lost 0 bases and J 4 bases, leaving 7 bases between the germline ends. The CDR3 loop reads CASSLGLFTGELFF. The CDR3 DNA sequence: TGTGCCAGCAGCTTGGGACTGTTCACCGGGGAGCTGTTTTTT.

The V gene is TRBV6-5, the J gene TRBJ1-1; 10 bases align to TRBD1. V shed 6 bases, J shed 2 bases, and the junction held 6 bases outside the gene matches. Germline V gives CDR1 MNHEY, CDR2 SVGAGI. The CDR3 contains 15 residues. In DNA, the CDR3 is TGTGCCAGCAGAACGACAGGGGGCAGTAACACTGAAGCTTTCTTT. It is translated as CASRTTGGSNTEAFF.

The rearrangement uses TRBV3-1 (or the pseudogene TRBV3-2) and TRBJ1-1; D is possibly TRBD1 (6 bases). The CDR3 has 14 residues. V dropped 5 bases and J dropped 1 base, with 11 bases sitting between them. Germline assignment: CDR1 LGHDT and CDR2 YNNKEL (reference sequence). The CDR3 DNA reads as TGTGCCAGCAGCGTCCAGGGGTGGAACACTGAAGCTTTCTTT. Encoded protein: CASSVQGWNTEAFF.

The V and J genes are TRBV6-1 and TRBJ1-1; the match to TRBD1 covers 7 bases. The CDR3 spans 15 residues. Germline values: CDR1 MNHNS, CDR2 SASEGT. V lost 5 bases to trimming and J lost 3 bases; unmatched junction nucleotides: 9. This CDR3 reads CASSRSQGWYTEAFF. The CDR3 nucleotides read TGTGCCAGCAGTCGCTCACAGGGGTGGTACACTGAAGCTTTCTTT.

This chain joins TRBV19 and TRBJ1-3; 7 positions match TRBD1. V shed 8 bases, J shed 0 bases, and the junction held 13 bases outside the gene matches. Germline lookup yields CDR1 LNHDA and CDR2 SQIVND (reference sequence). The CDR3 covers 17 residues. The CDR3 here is CASDPTGTVFSGNTIYF. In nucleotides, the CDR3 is TGTGCCAGTGATCCTACCGGGACAGTCTTCTCTGGAAACACCATATATTTT. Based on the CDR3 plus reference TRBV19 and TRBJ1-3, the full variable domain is DGGITQSPKYLFRKEGQNVTLSCEQNLNHDAMYWYRQDPGQGLRLIYYSQIVNDFQKGDIAEGYSVSREKKESFPLTVTSAQKNPTAFYLCASDPTGTVFSGNTIYFGEGSWLTVV.

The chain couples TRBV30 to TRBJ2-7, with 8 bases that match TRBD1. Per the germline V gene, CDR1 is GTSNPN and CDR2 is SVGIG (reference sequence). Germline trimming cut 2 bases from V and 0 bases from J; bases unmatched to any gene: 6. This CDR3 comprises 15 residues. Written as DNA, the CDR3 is TGTGCCTGGAGTCTTGCAGGGGGCTTCTCCTACGAGCAGTACTTC. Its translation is CAWSLAGGFSYEQYF. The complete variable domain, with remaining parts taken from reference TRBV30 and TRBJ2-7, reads SQTIHQWPATLVQPVGSPLSLECTVEGTSNPNLYWYRQAAGRGLQLLFYSVGIGQISSEVPQNLSASRPQDRQFILSSKKLLLSDSGFYLCAWSLAGGFSYEQYFGPGTRLTVT.

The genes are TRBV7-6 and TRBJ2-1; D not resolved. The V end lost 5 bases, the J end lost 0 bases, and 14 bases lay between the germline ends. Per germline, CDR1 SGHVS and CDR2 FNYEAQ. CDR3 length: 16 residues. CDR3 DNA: TGTGCCAGCAGCAGCCCCTTGCGGAGCTCCTACAATGAGCAGTTCTTC. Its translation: CASSSPLRSSYNEQFF. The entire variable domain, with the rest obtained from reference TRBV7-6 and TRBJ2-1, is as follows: GAGVSQSPRYKVTKRGQDVALRCDPISGHVSLYWYRQALGQGPEFLTYFNYEAQQDKSGLPNDRFSAERPEGSISTLTIQRTEQRDSAMYRCASSSPLRSSYNEQFFGPGTRLTVL.

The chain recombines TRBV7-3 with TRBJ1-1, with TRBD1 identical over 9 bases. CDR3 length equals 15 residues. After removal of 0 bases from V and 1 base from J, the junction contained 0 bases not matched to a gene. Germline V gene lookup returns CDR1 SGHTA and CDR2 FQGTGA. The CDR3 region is CASSLTGQGNTEAFF. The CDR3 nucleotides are TGTGCCAGCAGCTTAACGGGACAGGGGAACACTGAAGCTTTCTTT.

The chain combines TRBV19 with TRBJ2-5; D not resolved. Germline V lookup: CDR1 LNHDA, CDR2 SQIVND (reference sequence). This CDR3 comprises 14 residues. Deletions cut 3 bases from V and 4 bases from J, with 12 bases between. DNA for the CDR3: TGTGCCAGTAGTATCTTGCACTACGCAGAGACCCAGTACTTC. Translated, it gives CASSILHYAETQYF.

The CDR3 loop reads CASVAQGKMATEAFF. Here the CDR3 DNA reads TGTGCCAGCGTGGCCCAGGGGAAGATGGCCACTGAAGCTTTCTTT. J is TRBJ1-1 and V is TRBV7-2, with D maybe TRBD1 (6 bases). CDR1 is SGHTA, CDR2 FQGNSA, per germline. This CDR3 spans 15 amino acids. V gave up 8 bases and J gave up 4 bases, with 20 bases separating them.

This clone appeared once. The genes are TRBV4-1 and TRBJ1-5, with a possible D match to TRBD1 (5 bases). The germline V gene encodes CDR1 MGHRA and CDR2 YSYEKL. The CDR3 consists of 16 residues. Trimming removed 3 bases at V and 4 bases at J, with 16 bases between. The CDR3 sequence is CASSHDGRGGNQPQHF. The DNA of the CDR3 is TGCGCCAGCAGCCACGATGGGCGGGGGGGGAATCAGCCCCAGCATTTT.

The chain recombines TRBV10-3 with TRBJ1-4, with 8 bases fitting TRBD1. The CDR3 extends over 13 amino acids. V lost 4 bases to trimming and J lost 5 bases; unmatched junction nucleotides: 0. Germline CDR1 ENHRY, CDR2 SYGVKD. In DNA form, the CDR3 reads TGTGCCATCAGTGGGACAGGGAATGAAAAACTGTTTTTT. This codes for CAISGTGNEKLFF.

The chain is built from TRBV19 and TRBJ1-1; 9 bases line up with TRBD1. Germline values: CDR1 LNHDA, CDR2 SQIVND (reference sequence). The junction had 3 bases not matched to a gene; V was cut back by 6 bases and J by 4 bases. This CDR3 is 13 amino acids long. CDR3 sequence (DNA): TGTGCCAGTAGACAGGGGGCGCGCACTGAAGCTTTCTTT. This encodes CASRQGARTEAFF.

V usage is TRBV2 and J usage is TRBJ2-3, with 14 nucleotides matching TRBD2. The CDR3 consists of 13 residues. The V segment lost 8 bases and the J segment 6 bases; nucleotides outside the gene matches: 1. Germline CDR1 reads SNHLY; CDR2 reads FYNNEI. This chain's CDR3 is CASGLAGGDTQYF. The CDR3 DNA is TGTGCCAGCGGACTAGCGGGGGGTGATACGCAGTATTTT. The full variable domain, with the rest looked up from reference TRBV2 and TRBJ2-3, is EPEVTQTPSHQVTQMGQEVILRCVPISNHLYFYWYRQILGQKVEFLVSFYNNEISEKSEIFDDQFSVERPDGSNFTLKIRSTKLEDSAMYFCASGLAGGDTQYFGPGTRLTVL.

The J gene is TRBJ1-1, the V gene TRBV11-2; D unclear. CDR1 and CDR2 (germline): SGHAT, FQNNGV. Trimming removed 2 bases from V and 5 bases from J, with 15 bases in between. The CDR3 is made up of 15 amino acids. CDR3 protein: CASSLQSLVGTEAFF. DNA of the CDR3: TGTGCCAGCAGCTTACAGTCATTGGTTGGAACTGAAGCTTTCTTT.

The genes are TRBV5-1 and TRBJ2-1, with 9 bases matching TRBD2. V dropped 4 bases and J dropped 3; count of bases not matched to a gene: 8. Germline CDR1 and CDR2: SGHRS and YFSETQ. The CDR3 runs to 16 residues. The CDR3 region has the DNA TGCGCCAGCAGCGGAGGTAGCGGGGGACTCTACAATGAGCAGTTCTTC. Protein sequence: CASSGGSGGLYNEQFF. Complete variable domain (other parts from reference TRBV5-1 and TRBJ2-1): KAGVTQTPRYLIKTRGQQVTLSCSPISGHRSVSWYQQTPGQGLQFLFEYFSETQRNKGNFPGRFSGRQFSNSRSEMNVSTLELGDSALYLCASSGGSGGLYNEQFFGPGTRLTVL.

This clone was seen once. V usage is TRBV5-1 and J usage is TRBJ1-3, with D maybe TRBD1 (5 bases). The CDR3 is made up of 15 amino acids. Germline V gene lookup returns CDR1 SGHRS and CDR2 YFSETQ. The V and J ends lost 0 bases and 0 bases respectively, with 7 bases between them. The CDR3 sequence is CASSLEQGSGNTIYF. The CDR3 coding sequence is TGCGCCAGCAGCTTGGAGCAGGGCTCTGGAAACACCATATATTTT.

As DNA, the CDR3 is TGTGCCAGCAGTGTCGTCAGAGCGGTAACAGATACGCAGTATTTT. This codes for CASSVVRAVTDTQYF. This chain joins TRBV2 and TRBJ2-3; a weak D match, TRBD2 (5 bases). Trimming left V 4 bases short and J 3 bases short, with 14 bases between. The length of the CDR3 is 15 residues. The germline CDR1 and CDR2 sequences are SNHLY and FYNNEI.

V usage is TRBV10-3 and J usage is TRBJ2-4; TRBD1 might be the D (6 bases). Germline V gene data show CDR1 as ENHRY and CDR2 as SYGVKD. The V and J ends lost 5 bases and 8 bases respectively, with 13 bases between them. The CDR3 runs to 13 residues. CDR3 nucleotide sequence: TGTGCCATCAGTCGCACAGGGTTGGACATTCAGTACTTC. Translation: CAISRTGLDIQYF.

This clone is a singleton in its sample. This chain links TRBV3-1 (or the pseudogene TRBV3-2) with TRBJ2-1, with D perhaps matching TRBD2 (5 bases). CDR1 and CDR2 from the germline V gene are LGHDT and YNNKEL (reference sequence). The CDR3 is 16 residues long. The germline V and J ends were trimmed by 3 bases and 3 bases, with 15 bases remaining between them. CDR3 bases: TGTGCCAGCAGCCAGAATCGGGGAGCGGACTACAATGAGCAGTTCTTC. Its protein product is CASSQNRGADYNEQFF.

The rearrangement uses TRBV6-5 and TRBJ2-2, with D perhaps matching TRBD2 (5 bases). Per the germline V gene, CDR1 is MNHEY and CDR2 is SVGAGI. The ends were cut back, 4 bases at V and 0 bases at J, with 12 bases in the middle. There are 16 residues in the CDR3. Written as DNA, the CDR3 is TGTGCCAGCAGTTCCAAAGCGGCACCGAACACCGGGGAGCTGTTTTTT. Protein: CASSSKAAPNTGELFF.

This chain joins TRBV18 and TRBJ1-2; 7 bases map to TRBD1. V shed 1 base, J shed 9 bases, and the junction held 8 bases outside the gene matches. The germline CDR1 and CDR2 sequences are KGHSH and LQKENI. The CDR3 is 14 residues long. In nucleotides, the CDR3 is TGTGCCAGCTCACCACTGGACAGGAAGGGCAGCTACACCTTC. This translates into CASSPLDRKGSYTF.

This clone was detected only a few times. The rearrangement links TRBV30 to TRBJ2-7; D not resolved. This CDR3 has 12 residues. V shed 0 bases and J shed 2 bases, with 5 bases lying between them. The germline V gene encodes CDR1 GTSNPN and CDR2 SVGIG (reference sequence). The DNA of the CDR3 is TGTGCCTGGAGTGTACGACCCTACGAGCAGTACTTC. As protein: CAWSVRPYEQYF.

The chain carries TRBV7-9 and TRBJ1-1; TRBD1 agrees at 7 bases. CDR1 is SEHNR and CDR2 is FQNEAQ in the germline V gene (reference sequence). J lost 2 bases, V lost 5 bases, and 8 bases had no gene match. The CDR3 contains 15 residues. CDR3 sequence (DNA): TGTGCCAGCAGCCCGACCGGGACAGCAAACACTGAAGCTTTCTTT. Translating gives CASSPTGTANTEAFF.

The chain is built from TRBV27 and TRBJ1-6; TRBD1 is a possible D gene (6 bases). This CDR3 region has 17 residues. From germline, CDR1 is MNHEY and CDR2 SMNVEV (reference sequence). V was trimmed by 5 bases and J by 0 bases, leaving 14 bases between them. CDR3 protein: CASSIAIGGSYNSPLHF. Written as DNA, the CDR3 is TGTGCCAGCAGTATAGCTATAGGGGGCTCCTATAATTCACCCCTCCACTTT.